The 30 T cell receptor beta chains below all came from one sample that was sequenced in a study of neurological immune-mediated disorders (dated by TCRdb to 2018 to 2020). The library relied on 5' RACE. The reads were generated on an Illumina HiSeq 2500. TCRdb took the public reads, trimmed them with fastp at Q25, ran MiXCR for clone calling and kept in-frame beta chains. Each CDR3 protein gets just one entry, which takes the most common genes and DNA from the rows behind it. This sample comprises about 50,000 distinct CDR3 sequences, less than 12% of them detected only once. The ten most abundant clones make up under 2% of the sample. The time point label, read with the paper, signifies: longitudinal time-point 1 (baseline). The sequenced sample was PBMCs. Receptors were obtained from a woman aged 40 to 50 in good health.

There are many counts of this clonotype. The chain joins TRBV5-1 to TRBJ2-2, with TRBD2 matching 8 bases. V shed 3 bases and J 3 bases; nucleotides not matched to a gene: 13. The CDR3 sequence is 18 residues long. Germline V CDR1 and CDR2: SGHRS, YFSETQ. CDR3 residues: CASSSMPAGGGHTGELFF. The DNA of the CDR3 is TGCGCCAGCAGCTCCATGCCCGCCGGCGGGGGGCACACCGGGGAGCTGTTTTTT.

This clonotype was detected many times. The CDR3 bases are TGTGCCAGCTGGTCCCAGAGTAGGGATGGCTACACCTTC. Translating gives CASWSQSRDGYTF. The chain is built from TRBV6-5 and TRBJ1-2, with no clear D. Germline V gene lookup returns CDR1 MNHEY and CDR2 SVGAGI. V was clipped by 8 bases and J by 6 bases, with 16 bases between them. The CDR3 runs to 13 residues.

This clonotype was seen only a few times. The gene calls are TRBV18 and TRBJ2-1; D might be TRBD1 (5 bases). CDR3 size: 14 residues. CDR1 and CDR2 (germline): KGHSH, LQKENI. The ends were cut back, 2 bases at V and 7 bases at J, with 12 bases in the middle. The CDR3 nucleotides read TGTGCCAGCTCACCAATCCAGGGTGGTAATGAGCAGTTCTTC. This translates into CASSPIQGGNEQFF. Using reference TRBV18 and TRBJ2-1 for the parts outside the CDR3, the full variable domain is NAGVMQNPRHLVRRRGQEARLRCSPMKGHSHVYWYRQLPEEGLKFMVYLQKENIIDESGMPKERFSAEFPKEGPSILRIQQVVRGDSAAYFCASSPIQGGNEQFFGPGTRLTVL.

This clonotype was recorded many times. The chain links TRBV20-1 to TRBJ2-3; D is perhaps TRBD2 (6 bases). The CDR3 has 14 amino acids. Trimming left V 7 bases short and J 1 base short, with 15 bases between. Germline V gene lookup returns CDR1 DFQATT and CDR2 SNEGSKA (reference sequence). The CDR3 DNA reads as TGCAGTGGGCTCGGCGGGGACCGCACAGATACGCAGTATTTT. It encodes CSGLGGDRTDTQYF.

This clonotype has ten or more counts. V gene TRBV4-1 combines with J gene TRBJ2-4; no firm D call. Germline CDR1 is MGHRA and CDR2 is YSYEKL. The CDR3 runs to 15 residues. Between the trimmed V and J ends, which lost 7 bases and 0 bases, there was a span of 13 bases. In nucleotides, the CDR3 is TGCGCCAGCACCCCAAGGTGGCAAGCCAAAAACATTCAGTACTTC. This gives the protein CASTPRWQAKNIQYF.

This clonotype was counted between two and nine times. This chain connects TRBV7-8 to TRBJ1-2; D is uncertain. The CDR3 runs to 13 residues. Between the trimmed V and J ends, which lost 1 base and 7 bases, there was a span of 10 bases. Per germline, CDR1 SGHVS and CDR2 FQNEAQ. DNA for the CDR3: TGTGCCAGCAGCTTAGGGGCCGACCGTGGCTACACCTTC. Translating gives CASSLGADRGYTF.

V is TRBV7-2 and J is TRBJ2-5; perhaps TRBD2 as D (5 bases). Trimming stripped 7 bases from V and 9 bases from J, with 12 bases between. CDR1 SGHTA and CDR2 FQGNSA come from the germline V gene. The length of the CDR3 is 11 residues. Here the CDR3 reads CASISLRAQYF. The CDR3 bases are TGTGCCAGCATCTCATTGAGGGCCCAGTACTTC.

This clonotype has at least ten counts. The V gene is TRBV5-6, the J gene TRBJ2-7; 7 nucleotides agree with TRBD1. Germline CDR1 is SGHDT and CDR2 is YYEEEE. Losses at the gene ends were 4 bases for V and 3 bases for J; bases not matched to a gene: 4. The CDR3 is 13 residues long. The CDR3 nucleotides read TGTGCCAGCAGCCAGGGACAGAGCTACGAGCAGTACTTC. Translating it yields CASSQGQSYEQYF.

This clonotype appeared once. A read error may account for a junction end that differs from germline. V usage is TRBV7-2 and J usage is TRBJ2-7, with TRBD1 matching over 9 bases. The CDR3 length is 14 residues. CDR1 and CDR2 from the germline V gene are SGHTA and FQGNSA. This chain's CDR3 is CASSSGQGTYKQCF. The CDR3 DNA follows: TGTGCCAGCAGCTCCGGACAGGGGACCTACAAGCAGTGCTTC.

V gene TRBV19 combines with J gene TRBJ2-7, with D perhaps being TRBD1 or TRBD2 (5 bases each). This CDR3 is built from 12 residues. Trimming removed 9 bases from V and 4 bases from J, with 13 bases in between. CDR1 is LNHDA, CDR2 SQIVND, per germline (reference sequence). The CDR3 sequence: CASSGPRYEQYF. The CDR3 DNA is TGTGCCAGCTCGGGACCGCGATACGAGCAGTACTTC.

The table lists this clonotype with many counts. The rearrangement uses TRBV7-2 and TRBJ2-2; 10 bases are a match to TRBD2. The CDR3 runs to 15 residues. The V segment lost 5 bases and the J segment 8 bases; nucleotides outside the gene matches: 8. Germline CDR1 is SGHTA and CDR2 is FQGNSA. CDR3 coding DNA: TGTGCCAGCAGCCCTCTAGCGGGAGTCAGGGGGGAGCTGTTTTTT. It codes for CASSPLAGVRGELFF.

This clonotype was picked up many times. The CDR3 coding sequence is TGTGCCAGCAGCTCCGGGGGGAGGGGCTACACCTTC. As protein: CASSSGGRGYTF. The gene calls are TRBV9 and TRBJ1-2; tentative D call: TRBD1 (5 bases). The CDR3 length is 12 residues. The V gene's germline CDR1 is SGDLS and CDR2 YYNGEE. V was pared by 4 bases and J by 8 bases, with 12 bases between.

In this sample, this clonotype turned up many times. The V gene is TRBV7-3, the J gene TRBJ2-3, with TRBD2 matching over 10 bases. This CDR3 has 15 residues. Per germline, CDR1 SGHTA and CDR2 FQGTGA. The V and J ends lost 5 bases and 1 base, in that order; junction bases with no gene match: 3. Here the CDR3 reads CASSPLAGGTDTQYF. In DNA, the CDR3 is TGTGCCAGCAGCCCCCTAGCGGGGGGCACAGATACGCAGTATTTT.

This clonotype was seen many times. This chain connects TRBV20-1 to TRBJ1-1, with 7 bases lining up with TRBD1. CDR1 is DFQATT and CDR2 is SNEGSKA in the germline V gene (reference sequence). The ends lost 7 bases at V and 4 bases at J; junction bases unmatched: 9. This CDR3 spans 13 amino acids. The CDR3 loop reads CSVLTGLSTEAFF. CDR3 bases: TGCAGTGTCCTGACAGGGCTGAGCACTGAAGCTTTCTTT.

In this sample, this clonotype turned up many times. The chain has TRBV7-2 and TRBJ2-5; TRBD2 aligns across 11 bases. J lost 5 bases, V lost 1 base, and 6 bases had no gene match. This CDR3 comprises 16 residues. Looked up from germline, CDR1 is SGHTA and CDR2 is FQGNSA. CDR3 loop: CASSLGRLAGMETQYF. The CDR3 DNA reads TGTGCCAGCAGCTTAGGGAGACTAGCGGGGATGGAGACCCAGTACTTC.

This clonotype was seen ten or more times. The rearrangement links TRBV6-2 or TRBV6-3 to TRBJ2-1; D gene ambiguous. V was shortened by 0 bases and J by 10 bases, with 10 bases between the two germline ends. The CDR3 is made up of 13 amino acids. Germline V gives CDR1 MNHEY, CDR2 SVGEGT. CDR3 in amino acids: CASSYSMGREQFF. Here the CDR3 DNA reads TGTGCCAGCAGTTACTCGATGGGTAGGGAGCAGTTCTTC.

This clonotype occurred many times. This chain joins TRBV4-2 and TRBJ2-1; 8 bases match TRBD2. Germline V CDR1 and CDR2: LGHNA, YNFKEQ. The CDR3 covers 16 residues. After removal of 0 bases from V and 4 bases from J, the junction contained 5 bases not matched to a gene. The CDR3 DNA reads TGTGCCAGCAGCCAAGATCGGCTAGCGGGTTACAATGAGCAGTTCTTC. Amino acid sequence: CASSQDRLAGYNEQFF.

This clonotype was observed many times. The junction departs from germline at one end; a sequencing error may be responsible. The V and J genes are TRBV20-1 and TRBJ2-5; tentatively, D is TRBD2 (6 bases). Germline CDR1 is DFQATT and CDR2 is SNEGSKA (reference sequence). This CDR3 is built from 13 residues. CDR3 bases: TGCAGTGCCAGAGGCGAAGGGAGGGAGACCCAGTACTTC. This sequence encodes CSARGEGRETQYF.

This clonotype was seen ten or more times. V usage is TRBV7-6 and J usage is TRBJ2-7; the D is unclear. The CDR3 runs 16 residues. The germline V and J ends were trimmed by 0 bases and 5 bases, with 17 bases remaining between them. Germline assignment: CDR1 SGHVS and CDR2 FNYEAQ. CDR3 bases: TGTGCCAGCAGCTTAGCGCAGAGTGGGCTAAGGGACGAGCAGTACTTC. It is translated as CASSLAQSGLRDEQYF. Together with reference TRBV7-6 and TRBJ2-7, the CDR3 gives the full variable domain: GAGVSQSPRYKVTKRGQDVALRCDPISGHVSLYWYRQALGQGPEFLTYFNYEAQQDKSGLPNDRFSAERPEGSISTLTIQRTEQRDSAMYRCASSLAQSGLRDEQYFGPGTRLTVT.

This chain uses TRBV29-1 with TRBJ2-1; D may be TRBD2 (5 bases). V lost 1 base to trimming and J lost 4 bases, with 5 bases between them. The V gene's germline CDR1 is SQVTM and CDR2 ANQGSEA. The CDR3 totals 12 residues. CDR3 residues: CSVEAGYNEQFF. CDR3 coding DNA: TGCAGCGTTGAAGCGGGGTACAATGAGCAGTTCTTC.

There are many counts of this clonotype. The chain has TRBV20-1 and TRBJ2-1; D is possibly TRBD1 or TRBD2 (6 bases each). The V gene lost 6 bases and the J gene lost 1 base, with 10 bases spanning the gap. Germline CDR1 and CDR2: DFQATT and SNEGSKA (reference sequence). The CDR3 totals 13 residues. The CDR3 protein is CSARDKSYNEQFF. The CDR3 bases are TGCAGTGCGCGGGACAAGTCCTACAATGAGCAGTTCTTC.

This clonotype was counted at least ten times. This chain joins TRBV7-7 and TRBJ2-2, with TRBD1 matching over 7 bases. Germline V lookup: CDR1 SSHAT, CDR2 FNYEAQ (reference sequence). The V segment lost 6 bases and the J segment 4 bases; nucleotides outside the gene matches: 11. This CDR3 has 16 amino acids. The CDR3 nucleotides read TGTGCCAGCAGTCCCCAATCGGGACAGAGCACCGGGGAGCTGTTTTTT. Encoded protein: CASSPQSGQSTGELFF.

This clonotype was detected many times. V usage is TRBV20-1 and J usage is TRBJ2-3; the D is unclear. The CDR3 is 13 residues long. V was cut by 6 bases and J by 6 bases, with 16 bases left in between. Germline-derived CDR1 and CDR2 are DFQATT and SNEGSKA (reference sequence). CDR3 in DNA: TGCAGTGCCCGTCCTACTAAATCGGATACGCAGTATTTT. This gives the protein CSARPTKSDTQYF.

This clonotype was detected ten times or more. The chain employs TRBV5-1 and TRBJ1-1; unclear D gene. This CDR3 region has 12 residues. Germline values: CDR1 SGHRS, CDR2 YFSETQ. V dropped 5 bases and J dropped 0 bases, with 5 bases sitting between them. The CDR3 DNA reads as TGCGCCAGCAGGAACATGAACACTGAAGCTTTCTTT. Its protein product is CASRNMNTEAFF.

This clonotype was counted many times. The genes are TRBV20-1 and TRBJ1-4; D is possibly TRBD1 (5 bases). This CDR3 has 12 residues. Germline loops: CDR1 DFQATT, CDR2 SNEGSKA (reference sequence). Trimming took 7 bases from V and 1 from J, leaving 7 bases between them. The CDR3 loop is CSVGVTNEKLFF. As DNA, the CDR3 is TGCAGTGTGGGGGTAACTAATGAAAAACTGTTTTTT.

This clonotype was seen at least ten times. The V and J genes are TRBV9 and TRBJ1-1, with TRBD1 matching over 7 bases. CDR1 and CDR2 from the germline V gene are SGDLS and YYNGEE. This CDR3 is 16 amino acids long. V dropped 0 bases and J dropped 0; count of bases not matched to a gene: 5. In nucleotides, the CDR3 is TGTGCCAGCAGCGTAGAGGGGGCGGACATGAACACTGAAGCTTTCTTT. Residues: CASSVEGADMNTEAFF. The complete variable domain, with remaining parts taken from reference TRBV9 and TRBJ1-1, reads DSGVTQTPKHLITATGQRVTLRCSPRSGDLSVYWYQQSLDQGLQFLIQYYNGEERAKGNILERFSAQQFPDLHSELNLSSLELGDSALYFCASSVEGADMNTEAFFGQGTRLTVV.

This clonotype was seen ten or more times. V is TRBV10-3 and J is TRBJ2-6; the D is unclear. Trimming left V 3 bases short and J 0 bases short, with 6 bases between. The CDR3 length is 15 residues. CDR1 and CDR2 (germline): ENHRY, SYGVKD. In DNA, the CDR3 is TGTGCCATCAGTGAAGCTTACTCTGGGGCCAACGTCCTGACTTTC. Protein product: CAISEAYSGANVLTF.

On this clonotype: A junction boundary mismatches the germline segment, possibly from a read error. The chain is built from TRBV18 and TRBJ2-7; D uncertain. The CDR3 has 14 amino acids. Germline V gives CDR1 KGHSH, CDR2 LQKENI. The CDR3 DNA is TGTGCTAGCTCCCCGGTGGTCCCCGCCCTCGAGCAGTGCTTC. It specifies CASSPVVPALEQCF.

In regard to this clonotype: One end of the junction is discordant with germline, which a read error may explain. V usage is TRBV20-1 and J usage is TRBJ1-2; tentative D call: TRBD1 (5 bases). The CDR3 has 17 residues. Germline V CDR1 and CDR2: DFQATT, SNEGSKA (reference sequence). In nucleotides, the CDR3 is TGCAGTGCTAGAGCCCAGGGACTGACCGGAGGAGGCTATGGCTACGCCTTC. This gives the protein CSARAQGLTGGGYGYAF.

V and J are TRBV6-1 and TRBJ1-5, with D unresolved. Germline-derived CDR1 and CDR2 are MNHNS and SASEGT. Trimming took off 8 bases at V and 3 bases at J, with 17 bases between the two ends. This CDR3 spans 15 amino acids. CDR3 loop: CASDWGTLNNQPQHF. The DNA of the CDR3 is TGTGCCAGCGATTGGGGTACCCTGAACAATCAGCCCCAGCATTTT.